This TCR beta chain was identified in a study of identical twins. One entry per CDR3 protein results from TCRdb running MiXCR on the 5' RACE reads. This sample has some 730,000 distinct CDR3 sequences; 15% to 20% occur once, and the top ten carry about an eighth. In addition, the sample was reused for a study of T cells expressing NK-cell markers. That publication notes: One observes that, in several donors, these clonotypes were also the leading ones within the CD3+CD56-NKG2C+ fraction.

What was sequenced was PBMCs. This receptor was identified in a woman aged 18-29 years in good health.

The CDR3 DNA follows: TGTGCCAGCAGTCCAGGGGTTTCAGCCTACAATGAGCAGTTCTTC. It is translated as CASSPGVSAYNEQFF. The genes are TRBV11-3 and TRBJ2-1, with a weak D call TRBD1 (6 bases). CDR3 length: 15 residues. V was pared by 6 bases and J by 2 bases, with 14 bases between. The germline gives CDR1 SGHNT, CDR2 YENEEA. Variable domain in full (rest from reference TRBV11-3 and TRBJ2-1): EAGVVQSPRYKIIEKKQPVAFWCNPISGHNTLYWYLQNLGQGPELLIRYENEEAVDDSQLPKDRFSAERLKGVDSTLKIQPAELGDSAVYLCASSPGVSAYNEQFFGPGTRLTVL.